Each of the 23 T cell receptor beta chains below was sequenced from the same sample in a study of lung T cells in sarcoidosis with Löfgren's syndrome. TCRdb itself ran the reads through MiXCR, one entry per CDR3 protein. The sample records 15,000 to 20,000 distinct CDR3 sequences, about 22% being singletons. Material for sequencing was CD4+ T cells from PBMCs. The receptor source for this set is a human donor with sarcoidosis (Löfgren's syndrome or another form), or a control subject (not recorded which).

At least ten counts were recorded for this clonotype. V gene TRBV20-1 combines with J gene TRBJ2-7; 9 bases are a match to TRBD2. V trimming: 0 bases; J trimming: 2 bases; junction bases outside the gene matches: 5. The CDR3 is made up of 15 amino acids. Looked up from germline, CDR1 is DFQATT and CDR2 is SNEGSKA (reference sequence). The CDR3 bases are TGCAGTGCTAGAGATGCGACTAGCGGTACCTACGAGCAGTACTTC. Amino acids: CSARDATSGTYEQYF.

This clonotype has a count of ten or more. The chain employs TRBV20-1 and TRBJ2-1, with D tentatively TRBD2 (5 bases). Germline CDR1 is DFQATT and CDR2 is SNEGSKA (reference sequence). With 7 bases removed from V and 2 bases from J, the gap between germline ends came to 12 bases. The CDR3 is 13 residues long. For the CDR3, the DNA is TGCAGTGTAGGGCGGGCCCCCTACAATGAGCAGTTCTTC. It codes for CSVGRAPYNEQFF.

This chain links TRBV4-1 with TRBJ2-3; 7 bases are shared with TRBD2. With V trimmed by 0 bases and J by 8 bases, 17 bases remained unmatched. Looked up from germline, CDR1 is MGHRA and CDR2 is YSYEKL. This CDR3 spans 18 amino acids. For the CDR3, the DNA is TGCGCCAGCAGCCAAGACTGGGGACTATCGGGGAGGGCAGGTACGCAGTATTTT. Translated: CASSQDWGLSGRAGTQYF.

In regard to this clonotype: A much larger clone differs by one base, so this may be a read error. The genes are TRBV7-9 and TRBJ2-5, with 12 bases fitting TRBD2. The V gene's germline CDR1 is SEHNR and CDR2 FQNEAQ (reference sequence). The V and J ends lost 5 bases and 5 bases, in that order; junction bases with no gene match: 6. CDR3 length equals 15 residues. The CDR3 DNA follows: TGTGCCAGCAGCCCGGCTAGCGGGAGGGCTGAGACCCAGTACTTC. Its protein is CASSPASGRAETQYF.

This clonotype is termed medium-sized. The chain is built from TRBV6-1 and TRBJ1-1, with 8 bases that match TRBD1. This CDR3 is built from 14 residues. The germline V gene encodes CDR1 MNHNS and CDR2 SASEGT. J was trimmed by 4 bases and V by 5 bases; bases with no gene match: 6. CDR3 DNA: TGTGCCAGCAGTCCAGGGGGCCGGAGCACTGAAGCTTTCTTT. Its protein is CASSPGGRSTEAFF.

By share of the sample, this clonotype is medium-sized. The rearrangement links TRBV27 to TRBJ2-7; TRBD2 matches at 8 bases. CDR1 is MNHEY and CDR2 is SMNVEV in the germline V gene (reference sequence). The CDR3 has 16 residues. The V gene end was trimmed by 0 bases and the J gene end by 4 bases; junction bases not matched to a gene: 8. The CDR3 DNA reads TGTGCCAGCAGTTTATCGGTCACTAGCGGCCGTTACGAGCAGTACTTC. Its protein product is CASSLSVTSGRYEQYF.

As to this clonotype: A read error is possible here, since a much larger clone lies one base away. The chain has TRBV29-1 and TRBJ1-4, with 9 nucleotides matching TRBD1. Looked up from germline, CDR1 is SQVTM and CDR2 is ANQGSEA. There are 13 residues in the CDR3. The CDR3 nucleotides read TGCAGCGCCCGCGGGGACAGGGATGAAGAACTGTTTTTT. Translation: CSARGDRDEELFF. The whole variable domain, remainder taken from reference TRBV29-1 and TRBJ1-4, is SAVISQKPSRDICQRGTSLTIQCQVDSQVTMMFWYRQQPGQSLTLIATANQGSEATYESGFVIDKFPISRPNLTFSTLTVSNMSPEDSSIYLCSARGDRDEELFFGSGTQLSVL.

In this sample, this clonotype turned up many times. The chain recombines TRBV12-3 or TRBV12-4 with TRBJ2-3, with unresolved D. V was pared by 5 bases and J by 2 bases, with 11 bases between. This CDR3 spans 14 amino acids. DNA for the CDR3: TGTGCCAGCAGTCCTATGAGTTCCACAGATACGCAGTATTTT. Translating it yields CASSPMSSTDTQYF.

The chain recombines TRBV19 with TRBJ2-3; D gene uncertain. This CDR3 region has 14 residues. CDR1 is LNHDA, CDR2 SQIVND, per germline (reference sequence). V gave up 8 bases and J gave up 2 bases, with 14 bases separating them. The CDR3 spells CASALMDSTDTQYF. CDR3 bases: TGTGCCAGTGCCTTAATGGATTCCACAGATACGCAGTATTTT.

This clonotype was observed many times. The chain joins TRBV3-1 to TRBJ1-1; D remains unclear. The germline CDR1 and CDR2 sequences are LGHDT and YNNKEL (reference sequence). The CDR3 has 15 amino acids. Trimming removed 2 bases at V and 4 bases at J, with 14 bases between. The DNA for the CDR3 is TGTGCCAGCAGCCAATTCGCAGGCCCTACCACTGAAGCTTTCTTT. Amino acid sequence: CASSQFAGPTTEAFF.

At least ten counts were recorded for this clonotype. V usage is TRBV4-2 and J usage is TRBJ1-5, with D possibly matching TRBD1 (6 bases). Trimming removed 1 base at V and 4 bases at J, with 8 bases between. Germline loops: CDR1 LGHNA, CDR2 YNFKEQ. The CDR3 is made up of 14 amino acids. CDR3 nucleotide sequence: TGTGCCAGCAGCCAAGTAGGGGGTAATCAGCCCCAGCATTTT. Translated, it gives CASSQVGGNQPQHF.

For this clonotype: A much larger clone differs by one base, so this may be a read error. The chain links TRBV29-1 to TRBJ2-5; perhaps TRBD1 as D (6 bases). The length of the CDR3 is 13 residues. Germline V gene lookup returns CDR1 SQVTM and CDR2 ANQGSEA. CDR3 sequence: CSFDPWTEETQYF. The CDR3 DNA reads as TGCAGCTTTGATCCATGGACAGAAGAGACCCAGTACTTC. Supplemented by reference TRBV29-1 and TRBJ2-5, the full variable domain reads SAVISQKPSRDICQRGTSLTIQCQVDSQVTMMFWYRQQPGQSLTLIATANQGSEATYESGFVIDKFPISRPNLTFSTLTVSNMSPEDSSIYLCSFDPWTEETQYFGPGTRLLVL.

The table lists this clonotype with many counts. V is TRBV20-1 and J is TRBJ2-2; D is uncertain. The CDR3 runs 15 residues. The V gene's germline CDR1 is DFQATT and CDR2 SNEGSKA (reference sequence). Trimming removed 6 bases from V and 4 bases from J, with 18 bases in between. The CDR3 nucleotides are TGCAGTGCAAGTACTACGATCGTCCCCACCGGGGAGCTGTTTTTT. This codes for CSASTTIVPTGELFF.

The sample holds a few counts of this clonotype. This CDR3 is CATSDLPGGDEQFF. The CDR3 DNA sequence: TGTGCCACCAGTGATTTGCCAGGGGGCGATGAGCAGTTCTTC. This chain joins TRBV24-1 and TRBJ2-1; 8 positions agree with TRBD1. The V segment lost 0 bases and the J segment 8 bases; nucleotides outside the gene matches: 2. Germline values: CDR1 KGHDR, CDR2 SFDVKD. This CDR3 is 14 amino acids long.

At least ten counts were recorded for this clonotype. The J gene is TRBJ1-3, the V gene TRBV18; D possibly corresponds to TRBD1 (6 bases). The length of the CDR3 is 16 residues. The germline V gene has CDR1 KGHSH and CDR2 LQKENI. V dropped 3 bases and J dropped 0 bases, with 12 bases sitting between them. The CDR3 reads CASSPTQGPSGNTIYF. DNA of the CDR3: TGTGCCAGCTCACCCACACAGGGTCCCTCTGGAAACACCATATATTTT.

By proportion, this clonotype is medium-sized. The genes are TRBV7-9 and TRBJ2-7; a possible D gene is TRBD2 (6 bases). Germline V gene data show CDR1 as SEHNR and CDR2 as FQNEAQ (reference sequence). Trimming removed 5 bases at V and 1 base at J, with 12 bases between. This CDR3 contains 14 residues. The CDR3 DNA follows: TGTGCCAGCAGCGCGCGGGACTCTTCCTACGAGCAGTACTTC. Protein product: CASSARDSSYEQYF.

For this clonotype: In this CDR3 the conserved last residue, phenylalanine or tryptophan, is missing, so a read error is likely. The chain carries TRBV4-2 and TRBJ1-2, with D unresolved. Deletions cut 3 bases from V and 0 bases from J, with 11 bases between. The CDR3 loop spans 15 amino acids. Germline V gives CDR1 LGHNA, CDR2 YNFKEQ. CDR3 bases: TGTGCCAGCAGCCAGGAGCCGGGGTCTAACTATGGCTACACCTAC. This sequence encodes CASSQEPGSNYGYTY.

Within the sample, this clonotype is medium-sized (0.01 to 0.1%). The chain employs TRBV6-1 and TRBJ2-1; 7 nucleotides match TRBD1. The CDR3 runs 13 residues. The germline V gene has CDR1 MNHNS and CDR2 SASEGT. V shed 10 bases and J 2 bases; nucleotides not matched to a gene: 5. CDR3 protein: CATDRVTYNEQFF. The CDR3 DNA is TGTGCCACCGACAGGGTCACCTACAATGAGCAGTTCTTC.

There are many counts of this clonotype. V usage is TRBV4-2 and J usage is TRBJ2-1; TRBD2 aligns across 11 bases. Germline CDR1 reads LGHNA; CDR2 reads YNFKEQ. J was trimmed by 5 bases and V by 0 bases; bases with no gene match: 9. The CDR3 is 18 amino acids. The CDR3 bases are TGTGCCAGCAGCCAAGAACCCCTCGCGGGACTAGCGGACAATGAGCAGTTCTTC. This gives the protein CASSQEPLAGLADNEQFF.

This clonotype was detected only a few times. The CDR3 sequence: CSARRLVLHNEQFF. The CDR3 nucleotides are TGCAGTGCTAGGCGACTGGTTCTTCACAATGAGCAGTTCTTC. This chain joins TRBV20-1 and TRBJ2-1; D gene ambiguous. The CDR3 totals 14 residues. Trimming stripped 3 bases from V and 5 bases from J, with 14 bases between. Per the germline V gene, CDR1 is DFQATT and CDR2 is SNEGSKA (reference sequence).

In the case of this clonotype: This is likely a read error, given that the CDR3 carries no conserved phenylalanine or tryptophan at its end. CDR3 protein: CASSEVDRVAFI. In DNA form, the CDR3 reads TGTGCCAGCAGTGAGGTCGATCGGGTCGCTTTCATT. The rearrangement joins TRBV6-1 to TRBJ1-1, with D unclear. V was shortened by 3 bases and J by 11 bases, with 13 bases between the two germline ends. The CDR3 covers 12 residues. The germline gives CDR1 MNHNS, CDR2 SASEGT.

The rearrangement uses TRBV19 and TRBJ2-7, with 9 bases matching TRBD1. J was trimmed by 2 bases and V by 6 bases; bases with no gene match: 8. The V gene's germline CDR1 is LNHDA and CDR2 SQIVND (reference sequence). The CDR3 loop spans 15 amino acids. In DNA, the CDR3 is TGTGCCAGTAGACGCTTGGGACAGGGAGCCTACGAGCAGTACTTC. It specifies CASRRLGQGAYEQYF.

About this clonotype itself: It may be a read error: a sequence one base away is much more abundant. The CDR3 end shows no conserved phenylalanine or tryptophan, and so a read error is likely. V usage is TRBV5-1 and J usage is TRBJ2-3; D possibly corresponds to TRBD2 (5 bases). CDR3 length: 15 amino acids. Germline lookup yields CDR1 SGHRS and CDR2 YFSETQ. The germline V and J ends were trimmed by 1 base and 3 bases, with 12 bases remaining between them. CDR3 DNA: TGCGCCAGCAGCTTGCGGGGAGTATTGACAGATACGCAGTATTAT. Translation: CASSLRGVLTDTQYY.